This record covers a single T cell receptor (beta chain). The antigen remains unidentified. The record originates from a study of T cells after posttransplantation cyclophosphamide. V shed 4 bases and J 4 bases; nucleotides not matched to a gene: 10. This CDR3 region has 16 residues. The germline gives CDR1 SSHAT, CDR2 FNYEAQ (reference sequence). The method was immunoSEQ multiplex PCR; TCRdb's version includes in-frame clones alone and lacks a portion of them. Among about 32,000 clones, over 85% were seen once, and the ten largest hold 14% to 15%. Study-level points and caveats: Recipient CMV seropositivity and CMV reactivation strongly tracked TRB clonality. Tissue-infiltrating T cells from skin or gut overlapped little with blood T cells. Later blood repertoires were often dominated by clones from the donor CD8+ memory compartment.

The rearrangement links TRBV7-7 to TRBJ1-5; 7 bases are shared with TRBD1. The source is a woman in her thirties or forties with a blood cancer, CMV-positive, and with a related stem cell donor. The specimen was PBMCs. CDR3 region: CASSSKSGTDNQPQHF. CDR3 DNA: TGTGCCAGCAGCTCAAAATCCGGGACAGATAATCAGCCCCAGCATTTT.